The rows below give T cell receptor beta chains drawn from one sample of a study of blood T cell repertoires in COVID-19. The method was immunoSEQ multiplex PCR; TCRdb's version includes in-frame clones alone and lacks a portion of them. The repertoire has 120,000 to 150,000 clones, approximately 87% of them found once; the top ten carry around 8.6%. The material sequenced was peripheral blood. The receptor set was obtained from a woman in her 50s with active or convalescent COVID-19. Both conserved end residues are part of each CDR3. D genes are given only for firm matches. Clone size appears in some rows only: once, few, many, or a class for an expanded clone.

TRBV7-9	NA	NA	TRBJ1-5	CASSLGDKGVHQPQHF	TGTGCCAGCAGCTTGGGCGATAAAGGGGTCCATCAGCCCCAGCATTTT
TRBV19	NA	TRBD1	TRBJ1-4	CATQDRRNEKLFF	TGTGCCACCCAGGACAGGCGTAATGAAAAACTGTTTTTT
TRBV3-1/TRBV3-2	NA	TRBD2	TRBJ2-3	CASSQERSGGVTDTQYF	TGTGCCAGCAGCCAAGAAAGAAGCGGGGGGGTGACAGATACGCAGTATTTT
TRBV5-5	NA	TRBD1	TRBJ1-6	CASSSTGLRYSPLHF	TGTGCCAGCAGCTCGACAGGGCTAAGATATTCACCCCTCCACTTT
TRBV6-2/TRBV6-3	NA	TRBD1	TRBJ2-7	CASSPDRASPYEQYF	TGTGCCAGCAGCCCGGACAGGGCGTCCCCCTACGAGCAGTACTTC
TRBV5-8	NA	NA	TRBJ1-5	CASSLDVSQPQHF	TGTGCCAGCAGCTTGGACGTTAGTCAGCCCCAGCATTTT
TRBV18	NA	TRBD1	TRBJ1-6	CASSLRTGGYSPLHF	TGTGCCAGCTCACTTCGGACAGGGGGCTATTCACCCCTCCACTTT
TRBV7-9	NA	TRBD2	TRBJ2-7	CASSLSPRGRDTYEQYF	TGTGCCAGCAGCTTATCCCCCCGCGGGAGGGACACCTACGAGCAGTACTTC
TRBV18	NA	TRBD2	TRBJ2-3	CASSPASGGPTDTQYF	TGTGCCAGCTCACCAGCTAGCGGGGGGCCCACAGATACGCAGTATTTT
TRBV18	NA	TRBD1	TRBJ1-1	CASGRGGQGNTEAFF	TGTGCCAGCGGACGAGGGGGACAGGGGAACACTGAAGCTTTCTTT
TRBV27	NA	NA	TRBJ1-2	CASSRPGLVIGYTF	TGTGCCAGCAGCCGACCGGGACTCGTAATCGGCTACACCTTC
TRBV11-2	NA	TRBD1	TRBJ2-3	CASRSVTGTGSDTQYF	TGTGCCAGCAGGTCCGTCACCGGGACAGGGTCAGATACGCAGTATTTT
TRBV13	NA	NA	TRBJ2-2	CASSPTEVAGELFF	TGTGCCAGCAGCCCCACGGAGGTCGCCGGGGAGCTGTTTTTT
TRBV3-1/TRBV3-2	NA	TRBD1	TRBJ1-3	CASSQDREVPIYF	TGTGCCAGCAGCCAGGACAGGGAAGTCCCCATATATTTT
TRBV19	NA	TRBD1	TRBJ1-2	CASRPTGSDYGYTF	TGTGCCAGTAGGCCGACAGGGTCGGACTATGGCTACACCTTC
TRBV7-2	NA	NA	TRBJ2-1	CASSPGNYNEQFF	TGTGCCAGCAGCCCCGGGAACTACAATGAGCAGTTCTTC
TRBV7-6	NA	TRBD1	TRBJ1-6	CASSSGQGVQSLHF	TGTGCCAGCAGCAGCGGACAGGGTGTACAGTCCCTCCACTTT
TRBV3-1/TRBV3-2	once	NA	TRBJ1-1	CASSQEVGGRTEAFF	TGTGCCAGCAGCCAAGAAGTGGGAGGGCGAACTGAAGCTTTCTTT
TRBV11-2	NA	NA	TRBJ1-1	CASSLRGGSTEAFF	TGTGCCAGCAGCTTACGGGGGGGCTCCACTGAAGCTTTCTTT
TRBV7-3	NA	NA	TRBJ2-5	CASGQTGGETQYF	TGTGCCAGCGGACAGACTGGGGGAGAGACCCAGTACTTC
TRBV11-2	NA	NA	TRBJ1-4	CASSYGLDEKLFF	TGTGCCAGCAGCTACGGACTTGATGAAAAACTGTTTTTT
TRBV2	NA	TRBD2	TRBJ2-2	CASSLLLAGGTTGELFF	TGTGCCAGCAGTCTTTTACTAGCGGGAGGCACAACCGGGGAGCTGTTTTTT
TRBV19	NA	NA	TRBJ1-1	CASSQGLLNTEAFF	TGTGCCAGCAGCCAGGGACTATTGAACACTGAAGCTTTCTTT
TRBV5-4	NA	NA	TRBJ1-1	CASSSGTSMNTEAFF	TGTGCCAGCAGCTCCGGGACATCCATGAACACTGAAGCTTTCTTT
TRBV5-1	NA	NA	TRBJ1-6	CASSLAEGKDSPLHF	TGCGCCAGCAGCTTGGCCGAGGGAAAAGATTCACCCCTCCACTTT
TRBV28	NA	NA	TRBJ1-2	CASSPSDSAYGYTF	TGTGCCAGCAGTCCCTCGGACAGCGCCTATGGCTACACCTTC
TRBV5-6	NA	TRBD1	TRBJ2-1	CASSLTGTGYNEQFF	TGTGCCAGCAGCCTTACCGGGACAGGTTACAATGAGCAGTTCTTC
TRBV3-1/TRBV3-2	NA	NA	TRBJ1-3	CASSQEAEGSGNTIYF	TGTGCCAGCAGCCAAGAGGCGGAGGGTTCTGGAAACACCATATATTTT
TRBV2	NA	NA	TRBJ2-1	CASSEGAVSYNEQFF	TGTGCCAGCAGTGAGGGGGCGGTTTCCTACAATGAGCAGTTCTTC
TRBV30	NA	NA	TRBJ2-1	CAGRLLSSYNEQFF	TGTGCCGGCCGACTGTTAAGCTCCTACAATGAGCAGTTCTTC
TRBV5-5	NA	NA	TRBJ2-2	CASSLDPGYTGELFF	TGTGCCAGCAGCTTGGACCCAGGGTACACCGGGGAGCTGTTTTTT
TRBV9	NA	NA	TRBJ1-2	CASSVDGFGYTF	TGTGCCAGCAGCGTAGACGGTTTCGGCTACACCTTC
TRBV18	NA	NA	TRBJ2-5	CASSQTPLSGTQETQYF	TGTGCCAGCTCCCAAACACCCTTATCAGGGACACAAGAGACCCAGTACTTC
TRBV9	NA	NA	TRBJ2-3	CASSPGAPGGTDTQYF	TGTGCCAGCAGCCCGGGGGCTCCGGGGGGAACAGATACGCAGTATTTT
TRBV15	NA	TRBD1	TRBJ2-1	CATSWDRDINEQFF	TGTGCCACCAGTTGGGACAGGGATATCAATGAGCAGTTCTTC
TRBV30	NA	TRBD1	TRBJ2-2	CAWRGTGVAGELFF	TGTGCCTGGCGCGGGACAGGGGTTGCCGGGGAGCTGTTTTTT
TRBV7-9	NA	NA	TRBJ2-1	CASSPMGRMDEQFF	TGTGCCAGCAGCCCCATGGGGCGCATGGATGAGCAGTTCTTC
TRBV28	NA	NA	TRBJ1-1	CASRTGGGNTEAFF	TGTGCCAGCAGGACCGGGGGGGGGAACACTGAAGCTTTCTTT
TRBV5-1	NA	NA	TRBJ2-5	CASSPRGQLQETQYF	TGCGCCAGCAGCCCCAGAGGACAGCTCCAAGAGACCCAGTACTTC
TRBV5-1	NA	NA	TRBJ1-3	CASSLEGVSGNTIYF	TGCGCCAGCAGCTTGGAGGGGGTCTCTGGAAACACCATATATTTT
TRBV5-5	NA	NA	TRBJ1-1	CASSHSWSEAFF	TGTGCCAGCAGCCACAGTTGGTCTGAAGCTTTCTTT
TRBV27	NA	TRBD1	TRBJ1-2	CASSPRTGGWHNYGYTF	TGTGCCAGCAGTCCCCGGACAGGGGGCTGGCATAACTATGGCTACACCTTC
TRBV4-1	few	NA	TRBJ1-1	CASSRLPVMTREAFF	TGCGCCAGCAGCCGACTCCCGGTTATGACTCGTGAAGCTTTCTTT
TRBV2	few	TRBD1	TRBJ2-2	CASVRDRATTGELFF	TGTGCCAGCGTGCGGGACAGGGCTACCACCGGGGAGCTGTTTTTT
TRBV29-1	once	TRBD1	TRBJ2-7	CSVRTGGEYEQYF	TGCAGCGTCAGGACAGGGGGCGAGTACGAGCAGTACTTC
TRBV7-7	NA	TRBD2	TRBJ2-5	CASSPLTSGSRETQYF	TGTGCTAGCAGCCCTCTAACTAGCGGGAGTAGGGAGACCCAGTACTTC
TRBV27	NA	NA	TRBJ1-1	CASNPRRGVTEAFF	TGTGCCAGCAACCCCCGCCGGGGGGTGACTGAAGCTTTCTTT
TRBV5-8	NA	TRBD1	TRBJ1-5	CASSLLGQGDQPQHF	TGTGCCAGCAGCTTGTTGGGACAGGGGGATCAGCCCCAGCATTTT
TRBV9	NA	NA	TRBJ2-7	CASSTRGDTDYEQYF	TGTGCCAGCAGCACAAGAGGGGACACTGACTACGAGCAGTACTTC
TRBV7-8	NA	NA	TRBJ1-1	CASSLATGNTEAFF	TGTGCCAGCAGCTTAGCGACAGGCAACACTGAAGCTTTCTTT
TRBV27	NA	TRBD2	TRBJ2-1	CASSFVLAGGGEQFF	TGTGCCAGCAGTTTCGTGCTAGCGGGAGGCGGTGAGCAGTTCTTC
TRBV3-1/TRBV3-2	NA	NA	TRBJ2-1	CASSQEGGRGEQFF	TGTGCCAGCAGCCAAGAGGGGGGGCGTGGTGAGCAGTTCTTC
TRBV5-1	NA	NA	TRBJ1-1	CASSLGWGGTENTEAFF	TGCGCCAGCAGCTTGGGGTGGGGAGGGACGGAGAACACTGAAGCTTTCTTT
TRBV6-4	NA	NA	TRBJ1-5	CASSDSLTGQPQHF	TGTGCCAGCAGTGACTCTTTGACAGGTCAGCCCCAGCATTTT
TRBV29-1	NA	NA	TRBJ1-2	CSVARRDSNYGYTF	TGCAGCGTCGCCAGGCGGGATTCTAACTATGGCTACACCTTC
TRBV20-1	NA	NA	TRBJ1-1	CSASVAEAFF	TGCAGTGCTAGTGTAGCTGAAGCTTTCTTT
TRBV5-1	NA	NA	TRBJ2-1	CASSLAVEQFF	TGCGCCAGCAGCTTGGCTGTTGAGCAGTTCTTC
TRBV7-2	NA	TRBD2	TRBJ2-7	CASSYPGLAGFEQYF	TGTGCCAGCAGCTATCCGGGACTAGCGGGATTCGAGCAGTACTTC
TRBV14	NA	TRBD1	TRBJ1-2	CASSQYQGGGYTF	TGTGCCAGCAGCCAATACCAGGGGGGAGGCTACACCTTC
TRBV3-1/TRBV3-2	NA	NA	TRBJ2-7	CASSHVSTGFSYEQYF	TGTGCCAGCAGTCATGTGAGTACAGGTTTTTCCTACGAGCAGTACTTC